This entry is about one TCR beta chain. The data derive from a study of T cells after yellow fever vaccination. Study-level findings and limits: Most primary-vaccination clones reappeared after the booster (about 97% CD4, more than 70% CD8).

The V gene end was trimmed by 5 bases and the J gene end by 14 bases; junction bases not matched to a gene: 17. Germline loops: CDR1 DFQATT, CDR2 SNEGSKA (reference sequence). There are 14 residues in the CDR3. A universal primer site and UMIs were added as TCR cDNA was made by 5'RACE template switching. MiXCR, applied by TCRdb to the 5' RACE reads, yields one record per CDR3 protein. This sample has tens of thousands of distinct CDR3 sequences; 4.5% to 5.5% occur once, and the top ten carry around 11%. The sample was PBMCs, either bulk or a sorted T-cell subset (CD4+, CD8+, memory, or dextramer-sorted; not recorded which), taken 15 days after the yellow fever booster vaccination. The TCR comes from a man younger than 40 who received the YFV17D yellow fever vaccine. The J gene is TRBJ2-1, the V gene TRBV20-1; TRBD2 matches at 8 bases. The CDR3 sequence: CSAGLGTRLLGEFF. The CDR3 DNA follows: TGCAGTGCTGGCTTAGGGACTAGACTCTTAGGGGAGTTCTTC.